This entry concerns a single T cell receptor beta chain. Antigen: not known. The sample belongs to a study of cytomegalovirus exposure and HLA in healthy donors. Findings and limits, study-wide: Most TCR sequences were rare, but some public TCRs occurred in many donors. Under in vitro conditions, three CMV-associated chains were confirmed as specific for CMV antigens. Both high specificity and high sensitivity reportedly marked the classifier's diagnosis of cytomegalovirus status.

The germline V gene encodes CDR1 LNHNV and CDR2 YYDKDF (reference sequence). Trimming took 3 bases from V and 5 from J; bases not matched to a gene: 13. The CDR3 contains 19 residues. The donors were part of the validation cohort of roughly 110 subjects. That cohort was separate from the first cohort, which comprised 666 subjects. Clones were read by immunoSEQ multiplex PCR, and TCRdb kept only the in-frame ones, dropping some. The top ten clones hold around 1.1% of a sample with tens of thousands of clones, around 90% of them seen once. The sequenced sample consisted of PBMCs. The genes are TRBV15 and TRBJ2-2; 12 nucleotides align to TRBD1. The source of this sequence is a man aged 18 to 29 in good health and CMV-seronegative. This CDR3 reads CATSSRSSPGQGATGELFF. CDR3 DNA: TGTGCCACCAGCAGTCGATCTTCTCCGGGACAGGGGGCTACCGGGGAGCTGTTTTTT.